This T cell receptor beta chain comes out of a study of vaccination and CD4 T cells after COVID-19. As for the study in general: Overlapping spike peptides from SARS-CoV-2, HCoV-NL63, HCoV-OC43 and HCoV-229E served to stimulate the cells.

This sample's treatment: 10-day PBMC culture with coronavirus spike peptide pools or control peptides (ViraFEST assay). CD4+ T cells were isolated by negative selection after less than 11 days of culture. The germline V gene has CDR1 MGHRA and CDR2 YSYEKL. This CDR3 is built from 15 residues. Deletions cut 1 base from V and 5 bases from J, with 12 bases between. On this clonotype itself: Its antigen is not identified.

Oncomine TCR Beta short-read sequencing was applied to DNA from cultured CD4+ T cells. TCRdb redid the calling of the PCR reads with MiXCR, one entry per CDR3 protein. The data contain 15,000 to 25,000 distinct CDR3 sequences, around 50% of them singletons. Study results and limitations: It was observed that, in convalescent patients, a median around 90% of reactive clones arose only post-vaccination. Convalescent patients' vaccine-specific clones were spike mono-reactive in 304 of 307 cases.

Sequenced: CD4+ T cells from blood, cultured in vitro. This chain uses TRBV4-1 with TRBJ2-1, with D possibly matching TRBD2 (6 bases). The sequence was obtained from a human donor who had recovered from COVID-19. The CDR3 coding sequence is TGCGCCAGCAGCCAAGCGACTAGTCTTGACAATGAGCAGTTCTTC. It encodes CASSQATSLDNEQFF.